This entry lists 21 T cell receptor beta chains sequenced from one sample in a study of PD-1 blockade in classical Hodgkin lymphoma. In every patient, relapse followed autologous stem cell transplantation, while exposure to brentuximab vedotin differed. The assay was immunoSEQ multiplex PCR, and TCRdb's table has in-frame clones only and misses some. Of some 100,000 clones listed, roughly 92% are singletons. The source material was peripheral blood mononuclear cells (PBMCs), sampled at baseline. Every receptor here comes from a human donor with classical Hodgkin lymphoma.

The gene calls are TRBV5-6 and TRBJ2-7, with 11 bases identical to TRBD1. Per the germline V gene, CDR1 is SGHDT and CDR2 is YYEEEE. V lost 6 bases, J lost 2 bases, and 7 bases stayed unmatched. CDR3 length equals 15 residues. This CDR3 is CASNRGQGVTYEQYF. As DNA, the CDR3 is TGTGCCAGCAACCGGGGACAGGGGGTCACCTACGAGCAGTACTTC.

The chain recombines TRBV30 with TRBJ1-3, with D hard to call. This CDR3 has 17 residues. In germline, CDR1 is GTSNPN, CDR2 SVGIG (reference sequence). V shed 2 bases and J shed 0 bases, with 17 bases lying between them. As DNA, the CDR3 is TGTGCCTGGAGTAAGTCCCGGACCTTACTCTCTGGAAACACCATATATTTT. Its translation: CAWSKSRTLLSGNTIYF. Complete variable domain (other parts from reference TRBV30 and TRBJ1-3): SQTIHQWPATLVQPVGSPLSLECTVEGTSNPNLYWYRQAAGRGLQLLFYSVGIGQISSEVPQNLSASRPQDRQFILSSKKLLLSDSGFYLCAWSKSRTLLSGNTIYFGEGSWLTVV.

This chain links TRBV10-1 with TRBJ2-3; a possible D gene is TRBD1 (5 bases). CDR1 is WNHNN, CDR2 SYGVQD, per germline (reference sequence). Trimming cost V 8 bases and J 0 bases, with 12 bases left between them. This CDR3 is 14 amino acids long. The CDR3 loop reads CASVWTTSTDTQYF. For the CDR3, the DNA is TGCGCCAGCGTGTGGACAACTAGCACAGATACGCAGTATTTT.

The chain combines TRBV6-5 with TRBJ1-2; D possibly corresponds to TRBD1 (6 bases). V gave up 6 bases and J gave up 6 bases, with 14 bases separating them. This CDR3 contains 13 residues. In germline, CDR1 is MNHEY, CDR2 SVGAGI. The CDR3: CASRRGVSDGYTF. CDR3 in DNA: TGTGCCAGCAGGAGGGGGGTAAGCGATGGCTACACCTTC.

The gene calls are TRBV19 and TRBJ2-3, with TRBD1 identical over 9 bases. Looked up from germline, CDR1 is LNHDA and CDR2 is SQIVND (reference sequence). V shed 4 bases, J shed 2 bases, and the junction held 7 bases outside the gene matches. This CDR3 has 16 residues. CDR3 DNA: TGTGCCAGTAGTACGGGTGGGGACAGGGACACAGATACGCAGTATTTT. Translating gives CASSTGGDRDTDTQYF. The entire variable domain, with the rest obtained from reference TRBV19 and TRBJ2-3, is as follows: DGGITQSPKYLFRKEGQNVTLSCEQNLNHDAMYWYRQDPGQGLRLIYYSQIVNDFQKGDIAEGYSVSREKKESFPLTVTSAQKNPTAFYLCASSTGGDRDTDTQYFGPGTRLTVL.

In this sample, this clone turned up once. J is TRBJ1-1 and V is TRBV6-6; D is possibly TRBD1 (6 bases). With 5 bases removed from V and 2 bases from J, the gap between germline ends came to 15 bases. Per germline, CDR1 MNHNY and CDR2 SVGAGI (reference sequence). The CDR3 is 15 amino acids. The CDR3 coding sequence is TGTGCCAGCAGTATTTTCGGCAGGGGAAACACTGAAGCTTTCTTT. This gives the protein CASSIFGRGNTEAFF.

The chain uses TRBV11-2 and TRBJ2-7; D may correspond to TRBD1 or TRBD2 (5 bases each). V was pared by 4 bases and J by 0 bases, with 13 bases between. CDR3 length: 15 residues. Per the germline V gene, CDR1 is SGHAT and CDR2 is FQNNGV. The CDR3 DNA sequence: TGTGCCAGCAGCTACAGGTGGACTCCCTCCTACGAGCAGTACTTC. Encoded protein: CASSYRWTPSYEQYF.

V is TRBV29-1 and J is TRBJ2-5; 8 nucleotides match TRBD1. This CDR3 is 12 amino acids long. After removal of 4 bases from V and 2 bases from J, the junction contained 0 bases not matched to a gene. CDR1 and CDR2 from the germline V gene are SQVTM and ANQGSEA. In DNA form, the CDR3 reads TGCAGCGTTGGGACAGGGCAAGAGACCCAGTACTTC. Translated: CSVGTGQETQYF.

The chain recombines TRBV10-3 with TRBJ1-4, with 8 bases matching TRBD1. J lost 4 bases, V lost 5 bases, and 3 bases had no gene match. Germline V gives CDR1 ENHRY, CDR2 SYGVKD. The CDR3 has 14 amino acids. The chain's CDR3 is CAISTGGRNEKLFF. The CDR3 region has the DNA TGTGCCATCAGTACAGGGGGACGTAATGAAAAACTGTTTTTT.

The chain combines TRBV29-1 with TRBJ1-1; D is possibly TRBD1 (5 bases). The V gene lost 5 bases and the J gene lost 5 bases, with 15 bases spanning the gap. CDR3 length: 13 residues. The V gene's germline CDR1 is SQVTM and CDR2 ANQGSEA. In DNA, the CDR3 is TGCAGCGTTAAGTCGGGAGAGGGGACTGAAGCTTTCTTT. Protein product: CSVKSGEGTEAFF.

This clone was detected once. The chain uses TRBV5-1 and TRBJ2-3; 8 bases align to TRBD2. V trimming: 0 bases; J trimming: 4 bases; junction bases outside the gene matches: 4. CDR3 size: 15 residues. Germline V gene data show CDR1 as SGHRS and CDR2 as YFSETQ. CDR3 sequence (DNA): TGCGCCAGCAGCTTGGACGGGACTAGGGCAGATACGCAGTATTTT. This codes for CASSLDGTRADTQYF. The variable domain in full, with the rest retrieved from reference TRBV5-1 and TRBJ2-3, is KAGVTQTPRYLIKTRGQQVTLSCSPISGHRSVSWYQQTPGQGLQFLFEYFSETQRNKGNFPGRFSGRQFSNSRSEMNVSTLELGDSALYLCASSLDGTRADTQYFGPGTRLTVL.

The chain recombines TRBV29-1 with TRBJ2-1, with 7 positions matching TRBD1. CDR1 SQVTM and CDR2 ANQGSEA come from the germline V gene. This CDR3 region has 16 residues. Trimming removed 0 bases from V and 2 bases from J; junction bases left unmatched: 7. For the CDR3, the DNA is TGCAGCGTTGAAGATGGGGCAGGGGGAACCTACAATGAGCAGTTCTTC. It is translated as CSVEDGAGGTYNEQFF.

This chain uses TRBV28 with TRBJ2-1, with 9 positions matching TRBD1. CDR1 MDHEN and CDR2 SYDVKM come from the germline V gene. V lost 6 bases to trimming and J lost 6 bases; unmatched junction nucleotides: 6. The CDR3 contains 14 residues. This CDR3 is CASSPGQGFNEQFF. CDR3 coding DNA: TGTGCCAGCAGCCCGGGACAGGGCTTCAATGAGCAGTTCTTC.

The chain carries TRBV19 and TRBJ1-1; D unresolved. The germline gives CDR1 LNHDA, CDR2 SQIVND (reference sequence). This CDR3 region has 12 residues. Trimming cost V 5 bases and J 8 bases, with 12 bases left between them. CDR3 nucleotides: TGTGCCAGTAGTCCAGATCCGTCGGAAGCTTTCTTT. Translation gives CASSPDPSEAFF.

The chain has TRBV9 and TRBJ1-3; weak D call: TRBD1 (5 bases). This CDR3 is 15 amino acids long. With 3 bases removed from V and 0 bases from J, the gap between germline ends came to 10 bases. Germline CDR1 is SGDLS and CDR2 is YYNGEE. The CDR3 sequence is CASSAGTHSGNTIYF. CDR3 nucleotides: TGTGCCAGCAGCGCCGGGACTCACTCTGGAAACACCATATATTTT.

This chain connects TRBV7-9 to TRBJ2-7; D is unclear. Germline assignment: CDR1 SEHNR and CDR2 FQNEAQ (reference sequence). V was trimmed by 1 base and J by 7 bases, leaving 8 bases between them. There are 12 residues in the CDR3. CDR3 nucleotides: TGTGCCAGCAGCTTAGTACCAGGAGAGCAGTACTTC. Protein product: CASSLVPGEQYF.

The chain recombines TRBV18 with TRBJ2-5; perhaps TRBD2 as D (6 bases). CDR3 length equals 14 residues. Deletions cut 2 bases from V and 7 bases from J, with 14 bases between. The V gene's germline CDR1 is KGHSH and CDR2 LQKENI. The CDR3 DNA sequence: TGTGCCAGCTCACCAAAGGAGGGATTGGTGACCCAGTACTTC. It yields the protein CASSPKEGLVTQYF.

To note about this clone: The same CDR3 is also encoded by other DNA sequences in this sample. The CDR3 coding sequence is TGTGCCAGCAGTGGGGGACAGGAAGCTTTCTTT. It is translated as CASSGGQEAFF. J is TRBJ1-1 and V is TRBV2; 7 nucleotides align to TRBD1. Germline trimming cut 4 bases from V and 8 bases from J; bases unmatched to any gene: 1. Germline CDR1 and CDR2: SNHLY and FYNNEI. This CDR3 region has 11 residues.

The rearrangement links TRBV4-1 to TRBJ2-2, with D possibly TRBD1 on 6 matching bases. Trimming took off 0 bases at V and 10 bases at J, with 12 bases between the two ends. From germline, CDR1 is MGHRA and CDR2 YSYEKL. The CDR3 extends over 14 amino acids. CDR3: CASSQDRQGLELFF. The CDR3 DNA follows: TGCGCCAGCAGCCAAGACCGGCAGGGGCTGGAGCTGTTTTTT.

The chain links TRBV28 to TRBJ2-7; possibly TRBD2 for D (6 bases). The germline V gene encodes CDR1 MDHEN and CDR2 SYDVKM. V gave up 7 bases and J gave up 1 base, with 20 bases separating them. The CDR3 has 16 amino acids. DNA for the CDR3: TGTGCCAGCATCGAAGGAGGGCGGGCTAAGTCCTACGAGCAGTACTTC. It specifies CASIEGGRAKSYEQYF.

V is TRBV5-1 and J is TRBJ2-7; no definite D call. The CDR3 is 14 residues long. Germline V lookup: CDR1 SGHRS, CDR2 YFSETQ. The V end was cut by 5 bases, the J end by 2 bases, with 14 bases between. The CDR3, as DNA: TGCGCCAGCAGTAGCCTTACCGCTGCCTACGAGCAGTACTTC. Its protein is CASSSLTAAYEQYF. The full variable domain, completed using reference TRBV5-1 and TRBJ2-7, is KAGVTQTPRYLIKTRGQQVTLSCSPISGHRSVSWYQQTPGQGLQFLFEYFSETQRNKGNFPGRFSGRQFSNSRSEMNVSTLELGDSALYLCASSSLTAAYEQYFGPGTRLTVT.